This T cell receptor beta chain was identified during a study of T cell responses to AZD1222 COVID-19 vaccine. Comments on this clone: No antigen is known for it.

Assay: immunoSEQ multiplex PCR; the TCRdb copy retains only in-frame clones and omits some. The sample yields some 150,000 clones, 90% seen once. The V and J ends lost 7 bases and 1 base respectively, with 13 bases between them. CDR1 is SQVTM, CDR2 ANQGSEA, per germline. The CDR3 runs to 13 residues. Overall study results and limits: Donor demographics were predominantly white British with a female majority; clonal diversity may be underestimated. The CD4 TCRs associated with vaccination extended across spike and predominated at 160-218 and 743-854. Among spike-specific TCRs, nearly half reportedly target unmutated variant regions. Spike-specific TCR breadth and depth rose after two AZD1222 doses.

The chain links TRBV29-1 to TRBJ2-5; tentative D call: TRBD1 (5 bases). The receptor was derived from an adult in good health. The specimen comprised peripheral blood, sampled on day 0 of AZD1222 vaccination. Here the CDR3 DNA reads TGCAGCGCAGGTGGGGCAGCCCAAGAGACCCAGTACTTC. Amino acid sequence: CSAGGAAQETQYF.